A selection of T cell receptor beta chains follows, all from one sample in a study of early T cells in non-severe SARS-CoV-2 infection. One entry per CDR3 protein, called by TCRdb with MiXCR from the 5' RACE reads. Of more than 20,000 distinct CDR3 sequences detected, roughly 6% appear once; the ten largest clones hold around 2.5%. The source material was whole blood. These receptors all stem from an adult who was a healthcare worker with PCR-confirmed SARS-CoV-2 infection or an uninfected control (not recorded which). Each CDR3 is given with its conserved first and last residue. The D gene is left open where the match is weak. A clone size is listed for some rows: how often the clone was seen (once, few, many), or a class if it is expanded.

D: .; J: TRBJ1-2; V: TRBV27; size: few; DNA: TGTGCCAGCAGTTTATGGGGCGGGGCCGCGACTAACTATGGCTACACCTTC; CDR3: CASSLWGGAATNYGYTF
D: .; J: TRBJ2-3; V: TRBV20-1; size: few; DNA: TGCAGTGCTGTCCAGCCGACCAGCACAGATACGCAGTATTTT; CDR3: CSAVQPTSTDTQYF
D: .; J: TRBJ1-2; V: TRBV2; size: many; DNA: TGTGCCAGCAGTGAAGCCCCCGTGTGGTATGGCTACACCTTC; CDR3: CASSEAPVWYGYTF
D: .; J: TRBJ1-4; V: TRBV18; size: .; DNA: TGTGCCAGCTCACCACGCAGGGGAACTAATGAAAAACTGTTTTTT; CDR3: CASSPRRGTNEKLFF
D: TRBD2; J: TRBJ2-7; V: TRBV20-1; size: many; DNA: TGCAGTGCTAGAGGGACTAGCGGGGGTTGGGGCGAGCAGTACTTC; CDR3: CSARGTSGGWGEQYF
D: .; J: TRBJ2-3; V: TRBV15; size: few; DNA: TGTGCCACCAGCAGGGGGGCCCCCCCCACAGATACGCAGTATTTT; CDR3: CATSRGAPPTDTQYF
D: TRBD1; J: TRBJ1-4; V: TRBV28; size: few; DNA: TGTGCCAGCAGTCGGCGACAGGGTGAAAAACTGTTTTTT; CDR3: CASSRRQGEKLFF
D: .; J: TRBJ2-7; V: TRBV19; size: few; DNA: TGTGCCAGTAGTGGTGCAGGCTCCTACGAGCAGTACTTC; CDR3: CASSGAGSYEQYF
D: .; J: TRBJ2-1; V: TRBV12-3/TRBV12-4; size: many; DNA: TGTGCCAGCAGTTTAGGAGTTGTTGAGCAGTTCTTC; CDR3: CASSLGVVEQFF
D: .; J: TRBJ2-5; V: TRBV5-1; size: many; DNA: TGCGCCAGCGGCCGTTTGGGGACTGGAAAAGAGACCCAGTACTTC; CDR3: CASGRLGTGKETQYF
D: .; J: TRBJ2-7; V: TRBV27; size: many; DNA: TGTGCCAGCAGCCTCCGAGGGGAGTCAGGCTACGAGCAGTACTTC; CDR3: CASSLRGESGYEQYF
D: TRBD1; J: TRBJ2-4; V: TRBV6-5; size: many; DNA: TGTGCCAGCAGTTACTCCAGGACAGGGAGGGCCAAAAACATTCAGTACTTC; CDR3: CASSYSRTGRAKNIQYF
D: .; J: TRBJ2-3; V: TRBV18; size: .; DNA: TGTGCCAGCTCACCACCGTTTCGGGGCACAGATACGCAGTATTTT; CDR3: CASSPPFRGTDTQYF
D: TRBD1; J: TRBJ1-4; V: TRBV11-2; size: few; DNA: TGTGCCAGCAGCTCTAGGATGGGGACAGCAAATGAAAAACTGTTTTTT; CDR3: CASSSRMGTANEKLFF
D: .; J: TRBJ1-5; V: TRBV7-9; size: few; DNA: TGTGCCAGCAGCTTAGGGGGCGTTCAGCCCCAGCATTTT; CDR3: CASSLGGVQPQHF
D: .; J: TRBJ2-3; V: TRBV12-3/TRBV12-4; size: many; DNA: TGTGCCAGCAGTCCCCCTGACAGTTCAGATACGCAGTATTTT; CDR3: CASSPPDSSDTQYF
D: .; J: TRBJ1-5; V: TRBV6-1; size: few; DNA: TGTGCCAGCAGTGGCCGGACCGCGGATCAGCCCCAGCATTTT; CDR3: CASSGRTADQPQHF
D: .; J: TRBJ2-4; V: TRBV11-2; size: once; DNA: TGTACCAGCAGCTCTTTGACAGGTCGAAACATTCAGTACTTC; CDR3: CTSSSLTGRNIQYF
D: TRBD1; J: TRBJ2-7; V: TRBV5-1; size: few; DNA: TGCGCCAGCAGCTTAACAGGGGGCCCCTACGAGCAGTACTTC; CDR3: CASSLTGGPYEQYF
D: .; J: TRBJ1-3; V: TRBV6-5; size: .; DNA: TGTGCCAGCAGTTACCGGGGTTCTGGAAACACCATATATTTT; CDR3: CASSYRGSGNTIYF
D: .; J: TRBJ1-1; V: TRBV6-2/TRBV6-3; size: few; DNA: TGTGCCAGCAATCGCAACACTGAAGCTTTCTTT; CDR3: CASNRNTEAFF
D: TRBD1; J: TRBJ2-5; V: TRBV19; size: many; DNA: TGTGCCAGTAGTATAGGCGGACAGGTCCAAGAGACCCAGTACTTC; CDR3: CASSIGGQVQETQYF
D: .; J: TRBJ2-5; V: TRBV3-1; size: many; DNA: TGTGCCAGCAACCGACCGGAGACCCAGTACTTC; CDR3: CASNRPETQYF
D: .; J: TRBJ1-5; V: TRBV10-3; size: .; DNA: TGTGCCATCAGTGGCATGATAGGGCAGCCCCAGCATTTT; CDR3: CAISGMIGQPQHF
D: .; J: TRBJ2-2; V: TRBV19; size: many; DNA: TGTGCCAGTAGTGTTGGTACCGGGGAGCTGTTTTTT; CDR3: CASSVGTGELFF
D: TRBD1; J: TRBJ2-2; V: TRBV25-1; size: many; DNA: TGTGCCAGCAGCCTACCCCGCGGACAGGGAAACACCGGGGAGCTGTTTTTT; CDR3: CASSLPRGQGNTGELFF
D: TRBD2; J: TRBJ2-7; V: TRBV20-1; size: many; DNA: TGCAGTGCTAGAGCAGAGACAATAGGGACTAGCGGAATATACGAGCAGTACTTC; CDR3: CSARAETIGTSGIYEQYF
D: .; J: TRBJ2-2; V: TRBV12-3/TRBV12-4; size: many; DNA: TGTGCCAGCAGTCCCCGGGCCAACCTTAGGAACACCGGGGAGCTGTTTTTT; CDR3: CASSPRANLRNTGELFF
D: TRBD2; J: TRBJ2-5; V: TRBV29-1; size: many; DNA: TGCAGCACGGGGACTAGCTTCCAGTACTTC; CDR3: CSTGTSFQYF
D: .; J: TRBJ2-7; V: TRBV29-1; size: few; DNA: TGCAGCGTTTTGCCCTCGGGACGGGTTTACGAGCAGTACTTC; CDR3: CSVLPSGRVYEQYF
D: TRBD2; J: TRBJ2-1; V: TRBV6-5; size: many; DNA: TGTGCCAGCAGTTACTCGTGGGGGGGTCGGTGGAATGAGCAGTTCTTC; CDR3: CASSYSWGGRWNEQFF
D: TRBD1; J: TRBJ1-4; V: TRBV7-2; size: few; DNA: TGTGCCAGCAGCTTAAACTTCGGGAGACAGGGGATTTCAACTAATGAAAAACTGTTTTTT; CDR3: CASSLNFGRQGISTNEKLFF
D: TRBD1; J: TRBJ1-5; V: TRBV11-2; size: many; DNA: TGTGCCAGCAGCTTAGGGCAGGGGGCGAATCAGCCCCAGCATTTT; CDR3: CASSLGQGANQPQHF
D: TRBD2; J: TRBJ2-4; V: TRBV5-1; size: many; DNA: TGCGCCAGCAGCTTGAAAGGCCTAGCGGGGTTCAAAAACATTCAGTACTTC; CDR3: CASSLKGLAGFKNIQYF
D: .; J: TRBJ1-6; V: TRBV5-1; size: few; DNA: TGCGCCAGCAGGGACCGGGACATTACACCCCTCCACTTT; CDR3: CASRDRDITPLHF
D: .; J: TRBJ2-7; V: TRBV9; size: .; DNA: TGTGCCAGCAGCGTAGATGCTGGGTACGAGCAGTACTTC; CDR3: CASSVDAGYEQYF
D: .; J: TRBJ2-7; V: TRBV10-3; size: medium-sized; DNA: TGTGCCACAGCTCCCGGGTCGAGTCCCTACGAGCAGTACTTC; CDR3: CATAPGSSPYEQYF
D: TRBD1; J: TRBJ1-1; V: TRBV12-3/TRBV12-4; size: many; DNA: TGTGCCAGCAGGACAGGGGGCGTCACTGAAGCTTTCTTT; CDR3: CASRTGGVTEAFF
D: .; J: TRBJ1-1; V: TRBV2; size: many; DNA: TGTGCCAGCACCTTAGGACTCGCAGGTCTCACTGAAGCTTTCTTT; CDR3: CASTLGLAGLTEAFF
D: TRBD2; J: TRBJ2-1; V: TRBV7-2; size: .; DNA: TGTGCCAGCAGCGCGCCTGGGCGGGGGGCACACAATGAGCAGTTCTTC; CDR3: CASSAPGRGAHNEQFF
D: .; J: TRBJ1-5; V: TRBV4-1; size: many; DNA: TGCGCCAGCAACCAGGCCAATTCGGGCAATCAGCCCCAGCATTTT; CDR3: CASNQANSGNQPQHF
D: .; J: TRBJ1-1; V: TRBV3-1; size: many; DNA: TGTGCCAGCAGCCTCCGTTGGCAGGCCTATGAAGCTTTCTTT; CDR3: CASSLRWQAYEAFF
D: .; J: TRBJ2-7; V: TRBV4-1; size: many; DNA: TGCGCCAGCAGCCAAGATAGTGGGAGCTTTCGTCCTTACGAGCAGTACTTC; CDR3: CASSQDSGSFRPYEQYF
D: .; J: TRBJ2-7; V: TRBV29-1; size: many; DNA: TGCAGCGTTGCGGACGTCTCCTACGAGCAGTACTTC; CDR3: CSVADVSYEQYF
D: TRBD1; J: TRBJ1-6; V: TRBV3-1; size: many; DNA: TGTGCCAGCAGCCTAGGACAGGGGTACAATTCACCCCTCCACTTT; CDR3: CASSLGQGYNSPLHF
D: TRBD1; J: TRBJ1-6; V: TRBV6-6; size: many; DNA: TGTGCCAGCAGTTCCCTCGGACAGGGAAGGTCACCCCTCCACTTT; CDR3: CASSSLGQGRSPLHF